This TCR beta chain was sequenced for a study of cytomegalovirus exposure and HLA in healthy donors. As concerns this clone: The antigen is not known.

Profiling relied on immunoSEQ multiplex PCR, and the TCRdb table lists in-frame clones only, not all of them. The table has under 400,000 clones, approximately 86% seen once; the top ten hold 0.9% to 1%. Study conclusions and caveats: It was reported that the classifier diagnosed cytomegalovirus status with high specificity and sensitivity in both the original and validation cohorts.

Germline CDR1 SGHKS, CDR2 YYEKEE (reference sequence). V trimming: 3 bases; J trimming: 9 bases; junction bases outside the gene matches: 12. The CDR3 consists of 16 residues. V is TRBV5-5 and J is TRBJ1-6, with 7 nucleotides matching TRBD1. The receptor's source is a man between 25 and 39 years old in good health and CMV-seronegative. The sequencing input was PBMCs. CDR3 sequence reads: CASSYGQRGQSSPLHF. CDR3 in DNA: TGTGCCAGCAGCTATGGACAGAGGGGGCAGAGTTCACCCCTCCACTTT.